This entry lists 16 T cell receptor beta chains sequenced from one sample in a study of a mutant IDH1 vaccine in newly diagnosed glioma. Data came from immunoSEQ multiplex PCR; TCRdb stores just in-frame clones and leaves some out. This sample carries about 51,000 clones, 70% to 80% of them seen once, and the ten largest clones take about 1.7%. Described time point: baseline, week 1 (first vaccination visit). Treatment described: pre-vaccination baseline after standard-of-care therapy. The starting material was PBMCs, obtained from a glioma patient treated with radiotherapy, temozolomide or both. The receptor set was obtained from a woman in her thirties or forties with glioma.

The CDR3: CASSYGTGDGYTF. The CDR3, as DNA: TGTGCCAGCAGCTACGGGACAGGGGACGGCTACACCTTC. This chain connects TRBV7-2 to TRBJ1-2, with 10 bases aligning to TRBD1. The ends lost 4 bases at V and 8 bases at J; junction bases unmatched: 4. Germline-derived CDR1 and CDR2 are SGHTA and FQGNSA. This CDR3 is built from 13 residues.

The J gene is TRBJ2-6, the V gene TRBV29-1; D gene unclear. Between the trimmed V and J ends, which lost 4 bases and 4 bases, there was a span of 8 bases. The CDR3 covers 13 residues. Germline CDR1 is SQVTM and CDR2 is ANQGSEA. Here the CDR3 reads CSVGGGGANVLTF. The CDR3 nucleotides read TGCAGCGTTGGTGGCGGAGGGGCCAACGTCCTGACTTTC.

The CDR3 sequence: CSVANNEQFF. In DNA, the CDR3 is TGCAGCGTTGCAAACAATGAGCAGTTCTTC. The J gene is TRBJ2-1, the V gene TRBV29-1; D uncertain. Per the germline V gene, CDR1 is SQVTM and CDR2 is ANQGSEA. V lost 4 bases to trimming and J lost 5 bases, with 3 bases between them. The CDR3 length is 10 residues.

The rearrangement joins TRBV4-1 to TRBJ2-3, with D hard to call. V was shortened by 3 bases and J by 2 bases, with 15 bases between the two germline ends. Germline V gene lookup returns CDR1 MGHRA and CDR2 YSYEKL. The CDR3 is 16 residues long. The CDR3 coding sequence is TGCGCCAGCAGCCAGCGGACCCTGGACGCCACAGATACGCAGTATTTT. It codes for CASSQRTLDATDTQYF.

The chain employs TRBV4-1 and TRBJ1-1, with D hard to call. Germline lookup yields CDR1 MGHRA and CDR2 YSYEKL. The germline V and J ends were trimmed by 0 bases and 1 base, with 9 bases remaining between them. The CDR3 extends over 15 amino acids. The CDR3 DNA follows: TGCGCCAGCAGCCAAGAGGTGTTAGGGAACACTGAAGCTTTCTTT. As protein: CASSQEVLGNTEAFF.

The chain employs TRBV4-3 and TRBJ2-7; tentative D call: TRBD1 (6 bases). Germline-derived CDR1 and CDR2 are LGHNA and YSLEER. The length of the CDR3 is 15 residues. The V end lost 2 bases, the J end lost 0 bases, and 11 bases lay between the germline ends. Here the CDR3 DNA reads TGCGCCAGCAGCCAATTGACAGGCGACTCCTACGAGCAGTACTTC. Its translation is CASSQLTGDSYEQYF.

This chain connects TRBV2 to TRBJ2-2; maybe TRBD1 (6 bases). The germline V gene has CDR1 SNHLY and CDR2 FYNNEI. V was cut by 2 bases and J by 4 bases, with 8 bases left in between. The CDR3 loop spans 14 amino acids. The DNA of the CDR3 is TGTGCCAGCAGTGAATGGACAGTCACCGGGGAGCTGTTTTTT. This codes for CASSEWTVTGELFF.

This clone appeared a single time. The V and J genes are TRBV10-3 and TRBJ2-7, with TRBD2 as a possible D gene (5 bases). Trimming removed 5 bases at V and 12 bases at J, with 14 bases between. Germline CDR1 reads ENHRY; CDR2 reads SYGVKD. The CDR3 contains 11 residues. CDR3 loop: CAISYLERRYF. CDR3 bases: TGTGCCATCAGTTATCTGGAGCGGCGGTACTTC.

This rearrangement joins TRBV7-6 to TRBJ1-5; 8 nucleotides align to TRBD1. The CDR3 is made up of 15 amino acids. Germline V gene sequence: CDR1 SGHVS, CDR2 FNYEAQ. The J segment lost 6 bases and the V segment lost 1 base, leaving 5 bases of the junction unmatched. The CDR3 DNA is TGTGCCAGCAGCTTAGGAGACAGGGGAACTCAGCCCCAGCATTTT. It is translated as CASSLGDRGTQPQHF.

This clone was detected only a few times. The V and J genes are TRBV7-2 and TRBJ2-2; D possibly corresponds to TRBD1 (6 bases). The CDR3 has 16 residues. Germline V gene data show CDR1 as SGHTA and CDR2 as FQGNSA. The V gene lost 1 base and the J gene lost 0 bases, with 9 bases spanning the gap. DNA of the CDR3: TGTGCCAGCAGCTTAGGTGGGGGCTCGAACACCGGGGAGCTGTTTTTT. Protein sequence: CASSLGGGSNTGELFF.

The chain has TRBV5-1 and TRBJ1-4; D is perhaps TRBD1 (5 bases). Germline V CDR1 and CDR2: SGHRS, YFSETQ. The length of the CDR3 is 12 residues. V shed 4 bases and J shed 8 bases, with 9 bases lying between them. CDR3: CASSAKGEKLFF. CDR3 sequence (DNA): TGCGCCAGCAGCGCGAAGGGGGAAAAACTGTTTTTT.

This clone appeared once. This chain uses TRBV5-4 with TRBJ2-5; tentative D call: TRBD2 (5 bases). Trimming shortened V by 2 bases and J by 1 base, and 9 bases separated the two germline ends. Germline V gene data show CDR1 as SGHNT and CDR2 as YYREEE (reference sequence). The CDR3 has 14 residues. CDR3 sequence: CASSFIGIQETQYF. CDR3 bases: TGTGCCAGCAGCTTTATCGGGATCCAAGAGACCCAGTACTTC.

This clone has a handful of counts. The chain uses TRBV10-3 and TRBJ1-2, with TRBD1 identical over 9 bases. V lost 9 bases to trimming and J lost 6 bases; unmatched junction nucleotides: 11. Germline V gene data show CDR1 as ENHRY and CDR2 as SYGVKD. This CDR3 is built from 14 residues. The CDR3 region is CAISPGQGFNGYTF. CDR3 bases: TGTGCCATTTCTCCGGGACAGGGCTTCAATGGCTACACCTTC.

This chain connects TRBV10-3 to TRBJ1-4; D ambiguous. The CDR3 length is 14 residues. Germline values: CDR1 ENHRY, CDR2 SYGVKD. Trimming removed 3 bases from V and 7 bases from J, with 12 bases in between. Here the CDR3 DNA reads TGTGCCATCAGTGAAGCGGGAAGCGGTGAAAAACTGTTTTTT. It codes for CAISEAGSGEKLFF.

The chain combines TRBV30 with TRBJ1-5; D unresolved. This CDR3 is 14 amino acids long. CDR1 is GTSNPN and CDR2 is SVGIG in the germline V gene (reference sequence). Trimming removed 1 base at V and 0 bases at J, with 7 bases between. The CDR3 coding sequence is TGTGCCTGGAGTGGAGGTCTTAGCAATCAGCCCCAGCATTTT. Protein product: CAWSGGLSNQPQHF.

The genes are TRBV19 and TRBJ2-7, with D maybe TRBD1 (6 bases). Trimming stripped 6 bases from V and 3 bases from J, with 6 bases between. The CDR3 is made up of 11 amino acids. Germline V gene sequence: CDR1 LNHDA, CDR2 SQIVND (reference sequence). The CDR3 nucleotides read TGTGCCAGTAGACAGGGCTACGAGCAGTACTTC. Translation: CASRQGYEQYF.